The 10 T cell receptor beta chains presented below share a single source sample, sequenced in a study of blood T cell repertoires in COVID-19. Some clones are missing from TCRdb's copy, which holds only in-frame ones; the method was immunoSEQ multiplex PCR. The data show about 32,000 clones, about 90% seen once. What was sequenced was peripheral blood. The receptors derive from a woman aged 65 to 85 with active COVID-19.

This rearrangement joins TRBV28 to TRBJ1-2; 9 bases are a match to TRBD1. The junction had 7 bases not matched to a gene; V was cut back by 6 bases and J by 2 bases. The CDR3 is 15 amino acids. Germline V CDR1 and CDR2: MDHEN, SYDVKM. The chain's CDR3 is CASSLWDRANYGYTF. DNA for the CDR3: TGTGCCAGCAGCCTATGGGACAGGGCAAACTATGGCTACACCTTC.

The V call is TRBV5-1, the J call TRBJ1-2; D is possibly TRBD1 (6 bases). This CDR3 is built from 14 residues. From germline, CDR1 is SGHRS and CDR2 YFSETQ. Between the trimmed V and J ends, which lost 4 bases and 2 bases, there was a span of 12 bases. CDR3 protein: CASSPDSPNYGYTF. CDR3 sequence (DNA): TGCGCCAGCAGCCCGGACAGCCCCAACTATGGCTACACCTTC.

This chain links TRBV5-6 with TRBJ1-5, with unresolved D. V lost 0 bases and J lost 6, with 7 bases in between. Germline CDR1 and CDR2: SGHDT and YYEEEE. There are 13 residues in the CDR3. The CDR3 region has the DNA TGTGCCAGCAGCTTGGGGGAGCGTCAGCCCCAGCATTTT. Residues: CASSLGERQPQHF. Full variable domain (missing parts from reference TRBV5-6 and TRBJ1-5): DAGVTQSPTHLIKTRGQQVTLRCSPKSGHDTVSWYQQALGQGPQFIFQYYEEEERQRGNFPDRFSGHQFPNYSSELNVNALLLGDSALYLCASSLGERQPQHFGDGTRLSIL.

This clone was counted a single time. This chain connects TRBV6-5 to TRBJ1-5; D is perhaps TRBD1 (5 bases). The CDR3 runs to 14 residues. V lost 7 bases and J lost 3, with 13 bases in between. Germline-derived CDR1 and CDR2 are MNHEY and SVGAGI. The chain's CDR3 is CASNGDRTNQPQHF. CDR3 sequence (DNA): TGTGCCAGCAACGGAGACAGAACCAATCAGCCCCAGCATTTT.

CDR3 nucleotide sequence: TGTGCCAGTAGTCTAAGACTAGCGGGGGAACCATACGAGCAGTACTTC. Its translation is CASSLRLAGEPYEQYF. The J gene is TRBJ2-7, the V gene TRBV19; TRBD2 aligns across 12 bases. Germline CDR1 and CDR2: LNHDA and SQIVND (reference sequence). The J segment lost 4 bases and the V segment lost 5 bases, leaving 9 bases of the junction unmatched. CDR3 size: 16 residues.

This clone showed up just once. The rearrangement links TRBV9 to TRBJ2-2; 7 bases are a match to TRBD2. Germline V lookup: CDR1 SGDLS, CDR2 YYNGEE. The CDR3 extends over 14 amino acids. J lost 4 bases, V lost 3 bases, and 3 bases had no gene match. The chain's CDR3 is CASSATSITGELFF. The CDR3 region has the DNA TGTGCCAGCAGCGCGACTAGCATCACCGGGGAGCTGTTTTTT.

The V and J genes are TRBV7-9 and TRBJ2-1, with 10 bases identical to TRBD2. J was trimmed by 12 bases and V by 5 bases; bases with no gene match: 13. The CDR3 is 15 residues long. CDR1 SEHNR and CDR2 FQNEAQ come from the germline V gene (reference sequence). As DNA, the CDR3 is TGTGCCAGCAGCCGCGAAAGCGGGGGGGCCACCGGGCAGTTCTTC. It yields the protein CASSRESGGATGQFF.

The CDR3 protein is CASRATPRSYEQYF. In DNA form, the CDR3 reads TGTGCCAGCAGGGCGACACCGCGCTCCTACGAGCAGTACTTC. The chain recombines TRBV7-8 with TRBJ2-7; D not certain. The CDR3 has 14 residues. Germline lookup yields CDR1 SGHVS and CDR2 FQNEAQ. Deletions cut 6 bases from V and 0 bases from J, with 12 bases between.

The rearrangement uses TRBV6-5 and TRBJ2-7; D may be TRBD1 (5 bases). Looked up from germline, CDR1 is MNHEY and CDR2 is SVGAGI. V dropped 4 bases and J dropped 2 bases, with 12 bases sitting between them. The CDR3 contains 14 residues. Written as DNA, the CDR3 is TGTGCCAGCAGTTCCTCTACAGGTACCTACGAGCAGTACTTC. Its translation is CASSSSTGTYEQYF.

The CDR3 protein is CASSSGLAGGYEQYF. The CDR3, as DNA: TGTGCCAGCAGCTCGGGACTAGCGGGGGGATACGAGCAGTACTTC. J is TRBJ2-7 and V is TRBV7-8; 15 bases agree with TRBD2. V lost 4 bases to trimming and J lost 4 bases; unmatched junction nucleotides: 2. Germline loops: CDR1 SGHVS, CDR2 FQNEAQ. The CDR3 covers 15 residues.